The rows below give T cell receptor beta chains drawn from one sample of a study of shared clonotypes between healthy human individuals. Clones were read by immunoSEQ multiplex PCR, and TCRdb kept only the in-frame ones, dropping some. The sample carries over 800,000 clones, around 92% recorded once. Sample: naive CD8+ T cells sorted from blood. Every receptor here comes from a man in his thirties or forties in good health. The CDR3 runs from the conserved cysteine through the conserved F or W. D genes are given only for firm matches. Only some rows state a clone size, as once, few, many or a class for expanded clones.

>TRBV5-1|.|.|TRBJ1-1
CASSLVGQGTEAFF
TGCGCCAGCAGCTTGGTTGGGCAGGGCACTGAAGCTTTCTTT
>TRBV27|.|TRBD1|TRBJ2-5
CVSRGLQETQYF
TGTGTCTCGAGGGGGCTCCAAGAGACCCAGTACTTC
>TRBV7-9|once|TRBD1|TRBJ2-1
CASSAGQGFNEQFF
TGTGCCAGCAGCGCGGGACAGGGGTTCAATGAGCAGTTCTTC
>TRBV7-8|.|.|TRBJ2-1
CATRGRETYNEQFF
TGTGCCACAAGGGGCAGGGAGACCTACAATGAGCAGTTCTTC
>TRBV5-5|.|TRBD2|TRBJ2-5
CASSWGLAGEGETQYF
TGTGCCAGCAGCTGGGGACTAGCGGGAGAGGGTGAGACCCAGTACTTC
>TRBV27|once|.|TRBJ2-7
CASSPTAAYEQYF
TGTGCCAGCAGTCCGACGGCCGCCTACGAGCAGTACTTC
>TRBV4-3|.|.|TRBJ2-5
CASSHSTGVETQYF
TGCGCCAGCAGCCATTCGACCGGAGTGGAGACCCAGTACTTC
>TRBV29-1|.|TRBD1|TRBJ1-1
CSVHGQGASNTEAFF
TGCAGCGTTCACGGACAGGGGGCCAGCAACACTGAAGCTTTCTTT
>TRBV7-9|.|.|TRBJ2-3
CASSLPAGWVTDTQYF
TGTGCCAGCAGCTTACCGGCCGGGTGGGTGACAGATACGCAGTATTTT
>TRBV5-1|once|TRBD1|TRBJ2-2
CASTIAVTGGGTGELFF
TGCGCCAGCACCATTGCCGTCACAGGGGGCGGAACCGGGGAGCTGTTTTTT
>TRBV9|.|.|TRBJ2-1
CASSVGSGYNEQFF
TGTGCCAGCAGCGTCGGGAGTGGCTACAATGAGCAGTTCTTC
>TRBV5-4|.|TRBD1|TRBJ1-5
CASSHRGGNQPQHF
TGTGCCAGCAGCCACAGGGGTGGCAATCAGCCCCAGCATTTT
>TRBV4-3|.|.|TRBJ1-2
CASSLTRGTNYGYTF
TGCGCCAGCAGCTTAACACGGGGCACTAACTATGGCTACACCTTC
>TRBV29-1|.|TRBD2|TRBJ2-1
CSVEGGLAENEQFF
TGCAGCGTTGAGGGCGGACTAGCGGAAAATGAGCAGTTCTTC